The clone carrying this TCR beta chain was detected many times. This entry is derived from a study of molecular identifiers for immune sequencing clone quantification. There are 17 residues in the CDR3. Trimming left V 6 bases short and J 0 bases short, with 15 bases between. From germline, CDR1 is SNHLY and CDR2 FYNNEI. MiXCR, applied by TCRdb to the PCR reads, yields one record per CDR3 protein. Of about 500,000 distinct CDR3 sequences listed, approximately 25% are singletons. The chain joins TRBV2 to TRBJ2-6; TRBD1 might be the D (6 bases). The sequencing sample was made of naive CD8+ T cells from blood, with Jurkat cell RNA spiked in. Subset indicated: FACS-sorted CD8+CD4-CCR7+CD45RA+ naive T cells. This sequence originates from a human donor in good health. Some libraries in this study had Jurkat cell RNA spiked in. CDR3 nucleotide sequence: TGTGCCAGCAGCACCGGCAGGGGACCCTCTGGGGCCAACGTCCTGACTTTC. Its translation is CASSTGRGPSGANVLTF.